The next 3 T cell receptor beta chains were all read from a single sample in a study of T cell responses to AZD1222 COVID-19 vaccine (dated by TCRdb to about 2021). Library prep was done by the immunoSEQ multiplex PCR assay. TCRdb's version of the immuneACCESS table is confined to in-frame rearrangements and falls short of the full clone set. An unresolved V gene accounts for under half of the shortfall where checked; the remainder is of unknown origin. The sample yields some 73,000 clones; 85% to 90% were counted once. Roughly a tenth of the sample comes from the top ten. The time point label corresponds to: about 28 days (+/-7) after the second vaccine dose. The specimen was peripheral blood, collected 28 days after the second AZD1222 dose. The receptors stem from an adult who received the AZD1222 COVID-19 vaccine.

V gene TRBV9 combines with J gene TRBJ2-5; possible D gene TRBD1, 6 bases. CDR3 length: 16 residues. Germline V lookup: CDR1 SGDLS, CDR2 YYNGEE. V lost 4 bases to trimming and J lost 1 base, with 17 bases between them. The CDR3, as DNA: TGTGCCAGCAGCCCACCGGGACATCGATCCCAAGAGACCCAGTACTTC. Amino acid sequence: CASSPPGHRSQETQYF.

The chain couples TRBV6-5 to TRBJ1-2, with a weak D call TRBD1 (5 bases). V was trimmed by 5 bases and J by 8 bases, leaving 15 bases between them. This CDR3 is 13 amino acids long. CDR1 and CDR2 (germline): MNHEY, SVGAGI. CDR3 in DNA: TGTGCCAGCAGTCCGGGGGGAGGGAACGGCTACACCTTC. Its protein product is CASSPGGGNGYTF.

V usage is TRBV5-1 and J usage is TRBJ1-1, with D hard to call. The CDR3 consists of 14 residues. The germline gives CDR1 SGHRS, CDR2 YFSETQ. V was pared by 1 base and J by 0 bases, with 7 bases between. As DNA, the CDR3 is TGCGCCAGCAGCTTGACGACCATGAACACTGAAGCTTTCTTT. This sequence encodes CASSLTTMNTEAFF.